This TCR beta chain emerged from a study of blood T cell repertoires in COVID-19. The V and J ends lost 4 bases and 4 bases, in that order; junction bases with no gene match: 2. Germline CDR1 reads PRHDT; CDR2 reads FYEKMQ (reference sequence). The CDR3 loop spans 13 amino acids. Generated by immunoSEQ multiplex PCR, the TCRdb table keeps only in-frame clones and is missing some. The data show some 170,000 clones, around four fifths seen once. Material for sequencing was peripheral blood. The receptor was derived from a man in his sixties or seventies with acute or convalescent COVID-19. J is TRBJ1-1 and V is TRBV13; TRBD1 aligns across 8 bases. CDR3 in amino acids: CASSYDRGTEAFF. The CDR3 bases are TGTGCCAGCAGCTACGACAGGGGCACTGAAGCTTTCTTT.